The 24 T cell receptor beta chains reported below all come from one sample, sequenced in a study of blood T cell repertoires in COVID-19. Libraries were prepared by immunoSEQ multiplex PCR; TCRdb keeps only in-frame clonotypes and omits some of them. The profile shows about 300,000 clones, 85% to 90% of them singletons. The material sequenced was PBMCs or T cells enriched from blood (not recorded which). Receptors were obtained from a man aged 30 to 39 who had recovered from COVID-19.

The V and J genes are TRBV30 and TRBJ2-7, with TRBD1 matching 7 bases. With V trimmed by 1 base and J by 0 bases, 3 bases remained unmatched. This CDR3 has 14 residues. The germline V gene encodes CDR1 GTSNPN and CDR2 SVGIG (reference sequence). The CDR3 bases are TGTGCCTGGAGTGAAGGGACAGTCTCCTACGAGCAGTACTTC. It yields the protein CAWSEGTVSYEQYF. Together with reference TRBV30 and TRBJ2-7, the CDR3 gives the full variable domain: SQTIHQWPATLVQPVGSPLSLECTVEGTSNPNLYWYRQAAGRGLQLLFYSVGIGQISSEVPQNLSASRPQDRQFILSSKKLLLSDSGFYLCAWSEGTVSYEQYFGPGTRLTVT.

This clone was seen a single time. The chain has TRBV2 and TRBJ1-3; tentative D call: TRBD1 (5 bases). V dropped 6 bases and J dropped 1 base, with 13 bases sitting between them. The CDR3 has 15 amino acids. Germline assignment: CDR1 SNHLY and CDR2 FYNNEI. CDR3 sequence: CASRTGLQSGNTIYF. CDR3 nucleotide sequence: TGTGCCAGCAGAACAGGCCTTCAATCTGGAAACACCATATATTTT. Drawing the rest from reference TRBV2 and TRBJ1-3, the complete variable domain is EPEVTQTPSHQVTQMGQEVILRCVPISNHLYFYWYRQILGQKVEFLVSFYNNEISEKSEIFDDQFSVERPDGSNFTLKIRSTKLEDSAMYFCASRTGLQSGNTIYFGEGSWLTVV.

The gene calls are TRBV19 and TRBJ1-1; D perhaps matches TRBD1 (6 bases). CDR3 length: 13 residues. Germline V gene lookup returns CDR1 LNHDA and CDR2 SQIVND (reference sequence). Trimming took 11 bases from V and 14 from J, leaving 27 bases between them. CDR3 coding DNA: TGTGCCGAAACCGACAGGTGGCCGGTGGGAGAATTCTTT. It specifies CAETDRWPVGEFF.

The chain links TRBV19 to TRBJ2-7; possibly TRBD1 for D (5 bases). Germline assignment: CDR1 LNHDA and CDR2 SQIVND (reference sequence). The CDR3 runs to 13 residues. Trimming removed 7 bases at V and 1 base at J, with 11 bases between. CDR3 amino acids: CASKTGGSYEQYF. The CDR3 nucleotides read TGTGCCAGTAAAACAGGTGGTTCCTACGAGCAGTACTTC.

The chain employs TRBV10-3 and TRBJ1-2; possible D gene TRBD1, 5 bases. The CDR3 is 16 amino acids. V was trimmed by 10 bases and J by 0 bases, leaving 21 bases between them. The germline CDR1 and CDR2 sequences are ENHRY and SYGVKD. CDR3 region: CATHEVDSPPNYGYTF. As DNA, the CDR3 is TGTGCCACCCACGAGGTCGACAGCCCTCCTAACTATGGCTACACCTTC.

This clone was counted between two and nine times. The chain has TRBV6-1 and TRBJ1-2; no definite D call. Trimming removed 1 base at V and 6 bases at J, with 6 bases between. The CDR3 is 12 amino acids. Per germline, CDR1 MNHNS and CDR2 SASEGT. The DNA for the CDR3 is TGTGCCAGCAGTGAAGTCGGGGATGGCTACACCTTC. Amino acids: CASSEVGDGYTF.

The chain links TRBV5-4 to TRBJ1-1; 7 bases match TRBD1. CDR3 length equals 15 residues. Germline V lookup: CDR1 SGHNT, CDR2 YYREEE (reference sequence). V was pared by 0 bases and J by 7 bases, with 9 bases of the junction left unmatched. CDR3 in DNA: TGTGCCAGCAGCTTGGAAGGGGACAGTTCCTATGAAGCTTTCTTT. Translated: CASSLEGDSSYEAFF.

This clone was observed once. This rearrangement joins TRBV7-9 to TRBJ2-3, with TRBD2 matching over 9 bases. The germline gives CDR1 SEHNR, CDR2 FQNEAQ (reference sequence). The CDR3 runs to 15 residues. J was trimmed by 6 bases and V by 3 bases; bases with no gene match: 7. CDR3 sequence: CASSFLAGSVDTQYF. CDR3 in DNA: TGTGCCAGCAGCTTCCTAGCGGGATCCGTGGATACGCAGTATTTT.

The J gene is TRBJ2-7, the V gene TRBV10-1, with D unresolved. The length of the CDR3 is 13 residues. Germline CDR1 and CDR2: WNHNN and SYGVQD (reference sequence). V was shortened by 4 bases and J by 0 bases, with 7 bases between the two germline ends. The CDR3 DNA follows: TGCGCCAGCAGTGCTGGCTCCTCCTACGAGCAGTACTTC. It codes for CASSAGSSYEQYF.

This clone showed up just a few times. The J gene is TRBJ2-7, the V gene TRBV6-5; a weak D match, TRBD1 (5 bases). CDR1 is MNHEY and CDR2 is SVGAGI in the germline V gene. V lost 8 bases, J lost 2 bases, and 10 bases lay in between. This CDR3 is built from 12 residues. The CDR3 sequence: CASLRATYEQYF. The CDR3 coding sequence is TGTGCCAGCCTCAGGGCTACCTACGAGCAGTACTTC.

This clone came up once. The V call is TRBV11-2, the J call TRBJ2-7; TRBD2 matches 7 bases. The length of the CDR3 is 16 residues. Germline CDR1 is SGHAT and CDR2 is FQNNGV. The V and J ends lost 2 bases and 8 bases, in that order; junction bases with no gene match: 15. The CDR3 coding sequence is TGTGCCAGCAGCTTAATGTCCGGCGGCGGGAGAGAACAGCAGTACTTC. It codes for CASSLMSGGGREQQYF.

The J gene is TRBJ2-1, the V gene TRBV10-3; TRBD2 matches at 8 bases. The CDR3 is 15 residues long. Germline assignment: CDR1 ENHRY and CDR2 SYGVKD. V dropped 6 bases and J dropped 2; count of bases not matched to a gene: 6. CDR3 amino acids: CAISTSGITYNEQFF. CDR3 sequence (DNA): TGTGCCATCAGCACTAGCGGTATTACCTACAATGAGCAGTTCTTC.

This sequence joins TRBV11-2 and TRBJ2-3; 14 bases align to TRBD2. CDR1 SGHAT and CDR2 FQNNGV come from the germline V gene. Trimming took 6 bases from V and 4 from J; bases not matched to a gene: 9. CDR3 length: 17 amino acids. The CDR3 sequence is CASRRTSGGNMADTQYF. For the CDR3, the DNA is TGTGCCAGCAGGCGGACTAGCGGGGGGAATATGGCAGATACGCAGTATTTT. Drawing the rest from reference TRBV11-2 and TRBJ2-3, the complete variable domain is EAGVAQSPRYKIIEKRQSVAFWCNPISGHATLYWYQQILGQGPKLLIQFQNNGVVDDSQLPKDRFSAERLKGVDSTLKIQPAKLEDSAVYLCASRRTSGGNMADTQYFGPGTRLTVL.

The V gene is TRBV5-1, the J gene TRBJ2-3, with D uncertain. Between the trimmed V and J ends, which lost 4 bases and 0 bases, there was a span of 15 bases. Germline V gene lookup returns CDR1 SGHRS and CDR2 YFSETQ. CDR3 size: 16 residues. CDR3 DNA sequence: TGCGCCAGCAGCCCGGAGAGGATCGGTAGCACAGATACGCAGTATTTT. Protein sequence: CASSPERIGSTDTQYF.

V and J are TRBV6-5 and TRBJ1-2; D gene ambiguous. Germline CDR1 is MNHEY and CDR2 is SVGAGI. Trimming shortened V by 2 bases and J by 1 base, and 8 bases separated the two germline ends. This CDR3 has 14 amino acids. For the CDR3, the DNA is TGTGCCAGCAGTTACGGCGGGATTAACTATGGCTACACCTTC. It codes for CASSYGGINYGYTF.

To note about this clone: One end of the junction does not line up with germline, which may come from a read error. V usage is TRBV5-6 and J usage is TRBJ2-7; 8 bases are a match to TRBD2. The germline V gene encodes CDR1 SGHDT and CDR2 YYEEEE. The CDR3 spans 13 residues. CDR3 region: CASSPGGERVMDF. The CDR3 DNA reads TGTGCCAGCAGCCCCGGGGGGGAGCGGGTGATGGACTTC.

This clone was observed many times. This sequence joins TRBV11-3 and TRBJ1-1; 7 bases map to TRBD1. The germline V gene encodes CDR1 SGHNT and CDR2 YENEEA. The V segment lost 5 bases and the J segment 2 bases; nucleotides outside the gene matches: 8. This CDR3 spans 15 amino acids. The CDR3 here is CASSSYRGPNTEAFF. Here the CDR3 DNA reads TGTGCCAGCAGCAGCTACAGGGGTCCAAACACTGAAGCTTTCTTT.

This clone occurred a few times. V gene TRBV15 combines with J gene TRBJ2-6; TRBD1 matches at 9 bases. The CDR3 has 18 residues. V gave up 2 bases and J gave up 2 bases; unmatched junction bases: 7. The germline V gene has CDR1 LNHNV and CDR2 YYDKDF (reference sequence). In DNA form, the CDR3 reads TGTGCCACCAGCAGATGGGGACAGGGCGGCACTGGGGCCAACGTCCTGACTTTC. Translation gives CATSRWGQGGTGANVLTF. Supplemented by reference TRBV15 and TRBJ2-6, the full variable domain reads DAMVIQNPRYQVTQFGKPVTLSCSQTLNHNVMYWYQQKSSQAPKLLFHYYDKDFNNEADTPDNFQSRRPNTSFCFLDIRSPGLGDTAMYLCATSRWGQGGTGANVLTFGAGSRLTVL.

The rearrangement links TRBV15 to TRBJ1-1; 9 nucleotides align to TRBD1. Per germline, CDR1 LNHNV and CDR2 YYDKDF (reference sequence). The CDR3 covers 18 residues. Trimming at V came to 2 bases and at J to 4 bases, leaving 14 bases not matched to a gene. CDR3 coding DNA: TGTGCCACCAGCAGACCCCCAGGACAGGGGAGTGGTGCCACTGAAGCTTTCTTT. This encodes CATSRPPGQGSGATEAFF.

The V and J genes are TRBV2 and TRBJ2-5; TRBD2 is a possible D gene (7 bases). The V gene's germline CDR1 is SNHLY and CDR2 FYNNEI. The CDR3 loop spans 13 amino acids. V lost 8 bases and J lost 7, with 17 bases in between. CDR3 nucleotides: TGTGCCAGCGCCGGATTTAGGGGGGGGACCCAGTACTTC. Translation: CASAGFRGGTQYF.

This chain connects TRBV6-2 or TRBV6-3 to TRBJ2-2, with 11 bases aligning to TRBD2. Germline V lookup: CDR1 MNHEY, CDR2 SVGEGT. The trim removed 5 bases at V and 0 bases at J, leaving 5 bases unmatched. This CDR3 region has 17 residues. The CDR3 DNA reads as TGTGCCAGCAGTAGGGATAGCGGGAGGGCGAACACCGGGGAGCTGTTTTTT. Its translation: CASSRDSGRANTGELFF.

For this clone: A junction boundary mismatches the germline segment, possibly from a read error. The V call is TRBV7-7, the J call TRBJ1-1, with TRBD1 matching 7 bases. The CDR3 is made up of 17 amino acids. Germline V gene sequence: CDR1 SSHAT, CDR2 FNYEAQ (reference sequence). CDR3 loop: CASSHTTGESDNTEAFF. The CDR3, as DNA: TGTGCTAGCAGCCACACAACAGGGGAATCGGATAACACTGAAGCTTTCTTT. Variable domain in full (rest from reference TRBV7-7 and TRBJ1-1): GAGVSQSPRYKVTKRGQDVTLRCDPISSHATLYWYQQALGQGPEFLTYFNYEAQPDKSGLPSDRFSAERPEGSISTLTIQRTEQRDSAMYRCASSHTTGESDNTEAFFGQGTRLTVV.

This clone was detected a few times. V gene TRBV12-3 or TRBV12-4 combines with J gene TRBJ1-3, with unresolved D. V lost 7 bases to trimming and J lost 0 bases, with 7 bases between them. The CDR3 has 13 residues. The CDR3 DNA reads TGTGCCAGCACATGGCACTCTGGAAACACCATATATTTT. It codes for CASTWHSGNTIYF.

The chain uses TRBV20-1 and TRBJ2-7; TRBD2 is a possible D gene (6 bases). Germline V lookup: CDR1 DFQATT, CDR2 SNEGSKA (reference sequence). The CDR3 extends over 14 amino acids. The V end was cut by 3 bases, the J end by 3 bases, with 15 bases between. CDR3 in DNA: TGCAGTGCTAGTGCTGCGGGGCCGGACTACGAGCAGTACTTC. This codes for CSASAAGPDYEQYF.